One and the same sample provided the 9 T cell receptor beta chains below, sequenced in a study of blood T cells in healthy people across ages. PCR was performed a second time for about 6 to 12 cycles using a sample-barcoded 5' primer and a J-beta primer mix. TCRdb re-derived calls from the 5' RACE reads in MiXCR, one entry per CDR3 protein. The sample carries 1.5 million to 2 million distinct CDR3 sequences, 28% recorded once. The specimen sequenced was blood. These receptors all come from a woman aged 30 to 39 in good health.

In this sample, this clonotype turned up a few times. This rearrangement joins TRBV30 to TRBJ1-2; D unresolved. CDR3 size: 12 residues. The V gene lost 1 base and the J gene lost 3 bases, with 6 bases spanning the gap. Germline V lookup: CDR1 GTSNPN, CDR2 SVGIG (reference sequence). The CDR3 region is CAWSAGDYGYTF. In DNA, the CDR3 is TGTGCCTGGAGTGCCGGAGACTATGGCTACACCTTC.

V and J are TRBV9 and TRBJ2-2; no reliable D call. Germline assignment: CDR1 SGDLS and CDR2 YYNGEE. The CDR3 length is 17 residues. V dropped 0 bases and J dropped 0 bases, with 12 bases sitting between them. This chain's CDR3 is CASSVDPDLTNTGELFF. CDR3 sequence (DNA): TGTGCCAGCAGCGTAGACCCGGACCTCACGAACACCGGGGAGCTGTTTTTT.

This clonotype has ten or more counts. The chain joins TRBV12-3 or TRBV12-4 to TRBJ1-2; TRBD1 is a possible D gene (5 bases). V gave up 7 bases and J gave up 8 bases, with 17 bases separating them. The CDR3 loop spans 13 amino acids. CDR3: CASTPGFEAGYTF. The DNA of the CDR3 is TGTGCCAGCACCCCAGGGTTTGAAGCGGGCTACACCTTC.

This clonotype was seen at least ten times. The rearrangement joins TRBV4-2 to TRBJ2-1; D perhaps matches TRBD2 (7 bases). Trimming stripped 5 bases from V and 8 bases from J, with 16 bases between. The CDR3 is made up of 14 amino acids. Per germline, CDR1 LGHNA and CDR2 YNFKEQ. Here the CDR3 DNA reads TGTGCCAGCAGCAAAGGGGGGGTCAGCGATGAGCAGTTCTTC. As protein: CASSKGGVSDEQFF.

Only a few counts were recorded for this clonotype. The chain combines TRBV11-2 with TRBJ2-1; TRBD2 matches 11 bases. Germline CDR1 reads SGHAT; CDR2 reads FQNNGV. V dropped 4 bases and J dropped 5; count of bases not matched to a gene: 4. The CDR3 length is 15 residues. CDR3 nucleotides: TGTGCCAGCAGCTCGGAGGGACTAGCGGACAATGAGCAGTTCTTC. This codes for CASSSEGLADNEQFF.

The CDR3 DNA follows: TGTGCCAGCAGCGGAGGAAGGGGGACTGAAGCTTTCTTT. Translation gives CASSGGRGTEAFF. J is TRBJ1-1 and V is TRBV6-2 or TRBV6-3; D is perhaps TRBD1 (6 bases). The CDR3 is 13 amino acids. Looked up from germline, CDR1 is MNHEY and CDR2 is SVGEGT. V lost 6 bases and J 5 bases, leaving 13 bases between the germline ends.

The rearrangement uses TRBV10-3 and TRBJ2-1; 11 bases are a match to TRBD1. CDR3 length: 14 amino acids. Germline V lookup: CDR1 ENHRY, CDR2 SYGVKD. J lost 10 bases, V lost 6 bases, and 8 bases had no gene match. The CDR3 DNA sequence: TGTGCCATCAGAGCGGACAGGGGGCAACAAGAGCAGTTCTTC. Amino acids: CAIRADRGQQEQFF.

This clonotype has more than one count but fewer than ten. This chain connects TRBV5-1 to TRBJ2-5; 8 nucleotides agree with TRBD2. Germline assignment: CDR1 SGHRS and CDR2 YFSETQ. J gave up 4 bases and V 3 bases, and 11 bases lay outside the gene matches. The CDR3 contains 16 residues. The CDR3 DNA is TGCGCCAGCAGCTCGAATTCGGGACTAGTAGGAGAGACCCAGTACTTC. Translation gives CASSSNSGLVGETQYF.

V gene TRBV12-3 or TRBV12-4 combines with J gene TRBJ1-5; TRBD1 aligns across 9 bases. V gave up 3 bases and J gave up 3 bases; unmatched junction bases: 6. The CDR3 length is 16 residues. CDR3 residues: CASSLGTGGVNQPQHF. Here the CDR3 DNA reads TGTGCCAGCAGTTTGGGAACAGGGGGCGTCAATCAGCCCCAGCATTTT.